This TCR beta chain stems from a study of graft-versus-host responses after intestinal transplantation. Whole-study context: Once they had received anti-thymocyte globulin induction, all recipients took tacrolimus and steroids for two to three years.

The assay was immunoSEQ multiplex PCR, and TCRdb's table has in-frame clones only and misses some. Counted here are 84,000 or so clones, roughly 93% occurring once; the ten biggest clones make up 1.1%. In regard to this clone: Its antigen remains unidentified.

Study-wide points: Detected in recipient marrow were GvH clones, some of which were first observed in ileum or blood. Graft-donor T cell macrochimerism in patients accompanied high graft-versus-host to host-versus-graft clonal ratios in allografts.

This receptor was obtained from a human donor who was the organ donor for an intestinal transplant. Material: unstimulated CD8+ T cells sorted from spleen or lymph node cells, obtained before transplant.

The CDR3 sequence: CASSDHSGRSTDTQYF. The CDR3 nucleotides read TGTGCCAGCAGTGACCATAGCGGGAGGAGCACAGATACGCAGTATTTT. V usage is TRBV6-4 and J usage is TRBJ2-3; 10 bases agree with TRBD2. The ends lost 2 bases at V and 0 bases at J; junction bases unmatched: 2. The CDR3 has 16 residues. CDR1 and CDR2 (germline): MRHNA, SNTAGT.